This T cell receptor beta chain was observed in a study of PD-1 blockade in classical Hodgkin lymphoma. Study results and limitations: Exclusion was applied to patients who started nivolumab under 1 year after ASCT. The baseline diversity of complete responders showed similarity to that of newly diagnosed patients.

As for this clone: What it recognizes is unknown.

The sample's time point: cycle 4 day 1 (C4D1), after six to seven weeks of nivolumab. No patient escaped relapse after autologous stem cell transplantation, and brentuximab vedotin exposure varied. CD8+ T cells were isolated from thawed PBMCs by magnetic negative selection. Best outcomes ranged across complete response, partial response and progressive disease. Germline CDR1 reads MNHEY; CDR2 reads SVGAGI. The CDR3 sequence is 15 residues long. TCRdb's table, derived via immunoSEQ multiplex PCR, lists solely in-frame clones and lacks some. The data contain 9,500 to 10,000 clones, roughly 70% of them singletons.

Sequencing used CD8+ T cells from blood, obtained before the fourth cycle of nivolumab. The chain uses TRBV6-5 and TRBJ2-5, with 7 nucleotides matching TRBD2. The J call may be in error: the DNA end matches TRBJ2-7 better. The sequence was collected from a human donor with classical Hodgkin lymphoma. The chain's CDR3 is CASSYSASGTYEQYF. DNA of the CDR3: TGTGCCAGCAGTTACTCGGCTAGCGGTACCTACGAGCAGTACTTC.